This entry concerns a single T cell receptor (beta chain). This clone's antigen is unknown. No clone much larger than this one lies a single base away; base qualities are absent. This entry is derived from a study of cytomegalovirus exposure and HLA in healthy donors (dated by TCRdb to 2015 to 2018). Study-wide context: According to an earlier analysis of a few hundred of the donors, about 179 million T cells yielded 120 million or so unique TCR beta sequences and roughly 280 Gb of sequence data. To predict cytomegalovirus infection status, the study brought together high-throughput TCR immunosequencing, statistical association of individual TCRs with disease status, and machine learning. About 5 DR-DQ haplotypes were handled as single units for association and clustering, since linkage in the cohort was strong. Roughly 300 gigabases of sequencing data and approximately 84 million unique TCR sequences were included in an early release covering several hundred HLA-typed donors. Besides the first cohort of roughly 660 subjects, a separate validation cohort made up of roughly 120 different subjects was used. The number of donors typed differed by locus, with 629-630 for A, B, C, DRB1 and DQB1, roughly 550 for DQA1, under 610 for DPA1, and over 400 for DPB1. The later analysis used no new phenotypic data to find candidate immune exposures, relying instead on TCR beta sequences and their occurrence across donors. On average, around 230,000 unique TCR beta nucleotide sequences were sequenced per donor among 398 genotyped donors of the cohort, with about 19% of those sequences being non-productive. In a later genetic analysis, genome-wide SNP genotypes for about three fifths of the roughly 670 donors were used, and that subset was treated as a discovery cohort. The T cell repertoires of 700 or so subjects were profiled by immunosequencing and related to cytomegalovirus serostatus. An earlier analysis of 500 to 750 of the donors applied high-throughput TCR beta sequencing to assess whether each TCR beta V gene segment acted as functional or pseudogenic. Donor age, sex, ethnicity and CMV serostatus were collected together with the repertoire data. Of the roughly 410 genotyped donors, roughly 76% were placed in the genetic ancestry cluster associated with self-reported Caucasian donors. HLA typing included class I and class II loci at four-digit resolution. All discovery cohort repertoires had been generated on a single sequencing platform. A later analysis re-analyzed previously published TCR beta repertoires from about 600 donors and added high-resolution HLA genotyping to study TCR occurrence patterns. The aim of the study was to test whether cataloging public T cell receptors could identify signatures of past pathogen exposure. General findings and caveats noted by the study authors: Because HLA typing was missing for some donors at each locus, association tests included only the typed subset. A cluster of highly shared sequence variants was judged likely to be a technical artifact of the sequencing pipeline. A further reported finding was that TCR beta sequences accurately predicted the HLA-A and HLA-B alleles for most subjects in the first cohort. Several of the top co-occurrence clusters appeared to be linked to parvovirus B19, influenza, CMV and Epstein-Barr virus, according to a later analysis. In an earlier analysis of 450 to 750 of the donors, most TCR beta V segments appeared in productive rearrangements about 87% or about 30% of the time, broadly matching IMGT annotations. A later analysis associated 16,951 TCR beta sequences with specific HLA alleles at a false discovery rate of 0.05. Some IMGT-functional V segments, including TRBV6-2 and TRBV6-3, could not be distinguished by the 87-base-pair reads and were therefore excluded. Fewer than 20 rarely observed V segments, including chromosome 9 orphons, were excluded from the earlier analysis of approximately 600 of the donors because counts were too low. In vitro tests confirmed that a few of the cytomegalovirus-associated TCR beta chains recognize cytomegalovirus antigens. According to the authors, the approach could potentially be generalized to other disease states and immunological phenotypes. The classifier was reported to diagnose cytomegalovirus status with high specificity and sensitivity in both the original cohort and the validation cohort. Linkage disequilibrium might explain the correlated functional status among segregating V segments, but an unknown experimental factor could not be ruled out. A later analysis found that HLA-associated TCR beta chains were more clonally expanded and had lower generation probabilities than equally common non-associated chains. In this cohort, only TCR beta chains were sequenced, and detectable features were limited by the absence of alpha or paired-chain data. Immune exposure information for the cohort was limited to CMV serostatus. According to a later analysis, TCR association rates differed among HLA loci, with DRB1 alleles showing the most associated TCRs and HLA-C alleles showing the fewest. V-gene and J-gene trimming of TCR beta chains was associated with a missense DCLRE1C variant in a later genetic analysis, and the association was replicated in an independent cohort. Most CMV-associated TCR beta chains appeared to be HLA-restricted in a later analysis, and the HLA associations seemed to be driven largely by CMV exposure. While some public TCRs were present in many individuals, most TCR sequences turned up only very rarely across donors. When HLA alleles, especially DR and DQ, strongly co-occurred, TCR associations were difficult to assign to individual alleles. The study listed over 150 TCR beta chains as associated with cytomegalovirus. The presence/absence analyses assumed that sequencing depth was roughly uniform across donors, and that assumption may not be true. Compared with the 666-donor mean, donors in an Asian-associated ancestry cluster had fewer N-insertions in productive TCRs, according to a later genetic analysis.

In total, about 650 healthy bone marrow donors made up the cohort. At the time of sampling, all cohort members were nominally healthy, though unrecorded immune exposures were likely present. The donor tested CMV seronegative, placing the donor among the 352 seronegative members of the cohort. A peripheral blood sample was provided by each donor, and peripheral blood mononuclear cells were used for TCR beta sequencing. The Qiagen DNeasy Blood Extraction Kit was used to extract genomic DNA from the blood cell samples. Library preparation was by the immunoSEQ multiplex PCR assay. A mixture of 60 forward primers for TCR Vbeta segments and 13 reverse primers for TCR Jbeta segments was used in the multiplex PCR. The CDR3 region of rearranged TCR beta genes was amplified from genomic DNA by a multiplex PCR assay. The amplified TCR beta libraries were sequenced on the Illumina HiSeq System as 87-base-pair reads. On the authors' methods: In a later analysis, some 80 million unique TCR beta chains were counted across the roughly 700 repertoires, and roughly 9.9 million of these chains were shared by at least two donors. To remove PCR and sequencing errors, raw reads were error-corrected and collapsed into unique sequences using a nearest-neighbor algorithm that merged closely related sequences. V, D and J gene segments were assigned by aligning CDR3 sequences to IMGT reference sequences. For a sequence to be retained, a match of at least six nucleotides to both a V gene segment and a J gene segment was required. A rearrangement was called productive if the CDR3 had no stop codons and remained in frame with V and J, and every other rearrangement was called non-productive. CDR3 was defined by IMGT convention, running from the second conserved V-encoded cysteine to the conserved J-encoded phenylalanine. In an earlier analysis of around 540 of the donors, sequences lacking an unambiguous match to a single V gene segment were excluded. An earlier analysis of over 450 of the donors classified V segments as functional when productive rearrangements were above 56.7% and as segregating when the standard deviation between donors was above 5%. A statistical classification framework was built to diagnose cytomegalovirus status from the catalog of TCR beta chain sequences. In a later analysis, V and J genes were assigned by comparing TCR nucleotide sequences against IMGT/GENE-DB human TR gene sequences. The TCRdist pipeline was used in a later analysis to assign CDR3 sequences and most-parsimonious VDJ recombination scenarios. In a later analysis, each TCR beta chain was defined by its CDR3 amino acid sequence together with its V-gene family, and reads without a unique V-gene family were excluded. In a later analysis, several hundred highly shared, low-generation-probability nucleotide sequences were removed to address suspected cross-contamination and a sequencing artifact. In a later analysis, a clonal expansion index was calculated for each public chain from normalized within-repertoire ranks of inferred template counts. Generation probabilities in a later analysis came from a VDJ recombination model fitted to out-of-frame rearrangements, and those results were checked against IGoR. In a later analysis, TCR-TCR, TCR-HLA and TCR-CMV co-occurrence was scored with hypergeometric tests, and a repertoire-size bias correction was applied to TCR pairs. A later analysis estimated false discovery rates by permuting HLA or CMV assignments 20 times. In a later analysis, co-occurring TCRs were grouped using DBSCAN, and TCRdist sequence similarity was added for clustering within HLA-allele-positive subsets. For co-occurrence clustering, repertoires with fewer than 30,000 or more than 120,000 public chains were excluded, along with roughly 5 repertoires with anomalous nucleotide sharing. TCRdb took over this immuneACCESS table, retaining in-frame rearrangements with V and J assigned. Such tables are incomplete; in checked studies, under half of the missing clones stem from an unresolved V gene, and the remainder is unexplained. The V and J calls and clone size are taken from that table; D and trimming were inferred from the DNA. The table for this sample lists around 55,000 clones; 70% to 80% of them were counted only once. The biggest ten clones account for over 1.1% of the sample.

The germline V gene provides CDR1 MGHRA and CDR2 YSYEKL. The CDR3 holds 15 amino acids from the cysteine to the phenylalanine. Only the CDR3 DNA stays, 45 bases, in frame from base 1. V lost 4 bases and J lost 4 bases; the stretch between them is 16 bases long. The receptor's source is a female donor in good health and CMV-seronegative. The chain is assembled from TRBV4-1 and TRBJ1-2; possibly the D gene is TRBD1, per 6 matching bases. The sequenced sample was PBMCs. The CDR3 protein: CASSPFGGGAYGYTF. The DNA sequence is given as TGCGCCAGCAGCCCCTTCGGGGGGGGCGCCTATGGCTACACCTTC.